The next 20 T cell receptor beta chains were all read from a single sample in a study of blood T cell repertoires in COVID-19. The data were produced by immunoSEQ multiplex PCR, yet TCRdb's version contains in-frame clones alone and is incomplete. This table has 400,000 to 450,000 clones, roughly nine tenths appearing once. The sample consisted of PBMCs or T cells enriched from blood (not recorded which). The receptors originated from a man aged 25-45 years who had recovered from COVID-19.

This chain connects TRBV4-2 to TRBJ2-7, with 10 bases lining up with TRBD2. CDR3 length: 16 amino acids. J gave up 5 bases and V 0 bases, and 7 bases lay outside the gene matches. From germline, CDR1 is LGHNA and CDR2 YNFKEQ. The CDR3 DNA is TGTGCCAGCAGCCAAGATCTTAGCGGGAGGAAGCACGAGCAGTACTTC. Its translation: CASSQDLSGRKHEQYF.

The chain employs TRBV5-1 and TRBJ2-3; 11 bases map to TRBD2. The CDR3 sequence is 15 residues long. The germline gives CDR1 SGHRS, CDR2 YFSETQ. Germline trimming cut 4 bases from V and 2 bases from J; bases unmatched to any gene: 3. The CDR3 region has the DNA TGCGCCAGCAGCCGGGGACTAGCGGTCACAGATACGCAGTATTTT. This translates into CASSRGLAVTDTQYF.

The rearrangement joins TRBV7-9 to TRBJ1-5, with D perhaps TRBD1 (6 bases). V lost 2 bases and J lost 9, with 17 bases in between. Germline-derived CDR1 and CDR2 are SEHNR and FQNEAQ (reference sequence). The CDR3 runs 15 residues. The CDR3 sequence is CASSLSRGSPSPQHF. In DNA, the CDR3 is TGTGCCAGCAGCTTAAGCAGGGGAAGTCCATCGCCCCAGCATTTT. Looking up the rest from reference TRBV7-9 and TRBJ1-5 gives the full variable domain: DTGVSQNPRHKITKRGQNVTFRCDPISEHNRLYWYRQTLGQGPEFLTYFQNEAQLEKSRLLSDRFSAERPKGSFSTLEIQRTEQGDSAMYLCASSLSRGSPSPQHFGDGTRLSIL.

The CDR3 region is CASSGPMPKETQYF. In DNA form, the CDR3 reads TGTGCCAGCAGCGGTCCGATGCCGAAAGAGACCCAGTACTTC. The V gene is TRBV28, the J gene TRBJ2-5, with unresolved D. The CDR3 is 14 amino acids. Germline V lookup: CDR1 MDHEN, CDR2 SYDVKM. V was clipped by 6 bases and J by 3 bases, with 14 bases between them.

This clone was detected a few times. This chain connects TRBV18 to TRBJ1-1, with D hard to call. The germline gives CDR1 KGHSH, CDR2 LQKENI. The CDR3 spans 12 residues. V was cut by 6 bases and J by 7 bases, with 12 bases left in between. The CDR3 region has the DNA TGTGCCAGCTCCTCTACCGGGGTTGAAGCTTTCTTT. Its protein is CASSSTGVEAFF. Filled out from reference TRBV18 and TRBJ1-1, the complete variable domain reads NAGVMQNPRHLVRRRGQEARLRCSPMKGHSHVYWYRQLPEEGLKFMVYLQKENIIDESGMPKERFSAEFPKEGPSILRIQQVVRGDSAAYFCASSSTGVEAFFGQGTRLTVV.

The rearrangement links TRBV4-1 to TRBJ2-7; D is uncertain. Germline V CDR1 and CDR2: MGHRA, YSYEKL. Trimming cost V 3 bases and J 0 bases, with 9 bases left between them. There are 14 residues in the CDR3. The CDR3 DNA follows: TGCGCCAGCAGCCAGACGACACACTCCTACGAGCAGTACTTC. This codes for CASSQTTHSYEQYF.

The chain links TRBV27 to TRBJ2-3; 7 nucleotides agree with TRBD2. The germline CDR1 and CDR2 sequences are MNHEY and SMNVEV (reference sequence). Trimming took 2 bases from V and 2 from J; bases not matched to a gene: 1. The CDR3 loop spans 14 amino acids. The CDR3, as DNA: TGTGCCAGCAGTTTACTAGCGGACACAGATACGCAGTATTTT. Translation gives CASSLLADTDTQYF.

In this sample, this clone turned up a few times. The chain couples TRBV9 to TRBJ1-2, with D unclear. Germline CDR1 is SGDLS and CDR2 is YYNGEE. The germline V and J ends were trimmed by 0 bases and 7 bases, with 7 bases remaining between them. CDR3 length equals 12 residues. CDR3 sequence (DNA): TGTGCCAGCAGCGTAGCGGGGTTTGGCTACACCTTC. It yields the protein CASSVAGFGYTF.

The CDR3 is CASQQTGANYGYTF. CDR3 nucleotide sequence: TGTGCCAGTCAACAGACAGGCGCTAACTATGGCTACACCTTC. This chain connects TRBV25-1 to TRBJ1-2; D may be TRBD1 (6 bases). Germline V gives CDR1 MGHDK, CDR2 SYGVNS. V lost 9 bases to trimming and J lost 0 bases, with 14 bases between them. The CDR3 consists of 14 residues.

This chain joins TRBV7-9 and TRBJ2-4; the match to TRBD1 covers 8 bases. V dropped 5 bases and J dropped 4; count of bases not matched to a gene: 4. Germline V CDR1 and CDR2: SEHNR, FQNEAQ (reference sequence). CDR3 length equals 14 residues. The CDR3: CASSPRQGKNIQYF. The CDR3 DNA is TGTGCCAGCAGCCCTCGACAGGGGAAAAACATTCAGTACTTC.

V and J are TRBV11-2 and TRBJ1-2; D ambiguous. The V end was cut by 3 bases, the J end by 3 bases, with 17 bases between. The CDR3 covers 16 residues. Germline CDR1 reads SGHAT; CDR2 reads FQNNGV. The chain's CDR3 is CASSLRARERYYGYTF. CDR3 nucleotide sequence: TGTGCCAGCAGCTTGCGGGCAAGGGAGAGGTACTATGGCTACACCTTC. The full variable domain, completed using reference TRBV11-2 and TRBJ1-2, is EAGVAQSPRYKIIEKRQSVAFWCNPISGHATLYWYQQILGQGPKLLIQFQNNGVVDDSQLPKDRFSAERLKGVDSTLKIQPAKLEDSAVYLCASSLRARERYYGYTFGSGTRLTVV.

Worth noting for this clone: At one boundary the junction diverges from the germline segment, which might be a read error. V and J are TRBV12-3 or TRBV12-4 and TRBJ2-7, with D unresolved. The CDR3 loop spans 13 amino acids. The CDR3 region is CASSSLGVRMGDF. As DNA, the CDR3 is TGTGCCAGCAGTTCGCTAGGAGTCCGGATGGGTGACTTC.

J is TRBJ2-5 and V is TRBV7-9, with D maybe TRBD2 (5 bases). The CDR3 runs 13 residues. V dropped 5 bases and J dropped 2 bases, with 9 bases sitting between them. The germline V gene has CDR1 SEHNR and CDR2 FQNEAQ (reference sequence). The CDR3 loop is CASSRGNQETQYF. In DNA, the CDR3 is TGTGCCAGCAGCAGAGGGAATCAAGAGACCCAGTACTTC.

The chain couples TRBV4-1 to TRBJ2-4, with D tentatively TRBD2 (5 bases). Germline CDR1 is MGHRA and CDR2 is YSYEKL. The CDR3 sequence is 13 residues long. The V gene lost 5 bases and the J gene lost 7 bases, with 12 bases spanning the gap. Written as DNA, the CDR3 is TGCGCCAGCAGCGGAGTCCGGGGTAACATTCAGTACTTC. It yields the protein CASSGVRGNIQYF.

This clone was seen a few times. V and J are TRBV6-2 or TRBV6-3 and TRBJ1-3; D is ambiguous. This CDR3 has 14 amino acids. From germline, CDR1 is MNHEY and CDR2 SVGEGT. With 6 bases removed from V and 0 bases from J, the gap between germline ends came to 9 bases. In DNA form, the CDR3 reads TGTGCCAGCAGCGGAGCGCTCTCTGGAAACACCATATATTTT. This codes for CASSGALSGNTIYF.

The chain joins TRBV12-3 or TRBV12-4 to TRBJ2-1, with D hard to call. CDR3 length: 12 residues. V lost 5 bases to trimming and J lost 6 bases, with 8 bases between them. CDR3 DNA: TGTGCCAGCAGTCCACTCGGCAATGAGCAGTTCTTC. This codes for CASSPLGNEQFF.

V is TRBV7-9 and J is TRBJ1-2; no definite D call. Looked up from germline, CDR1 is SEHNR and CDR2 is FQNEAQ (reference sequence). The CDR3 runs to 13 residues. Trimming cost V 5 bases and J 8 bases, with 15 bases left between them. CDR3 DNA: TGTGCCAGCAGCCCGGGAGGGCTTCAGGGCTACACCTTC. Translation gives CASSPGGLQGYTF.

V usage is TRBV5-6 and J usage is TRBJ2-5; D remains ambiguous. CDR1 and CDR2 (germline): SGHDT, YYEEEE. Between the trimmed V and J ends, which lost 3 bases and 5 bases, there was a span of 5 bases. There are 11 residues in the CDR3. CDR3 protein: CASSSSETQYF. The CDR3 nucleotides read TGTGCCAGCAGCTCTTCCGAGACCCAGTACTTC.

This chain links TRBV4-2 with TRBJ2-7, with D perhaps matching TRBD2 (5 bases). CDR1 and CDR2 (germline): LGHNA, YNFKEQ. This CDR3 is built from 15 residues. The V and J ends lost 0 bases and 0 bases respectively, with 9 bases between them. The CDR3 coding sequence is TGTGCCAGCAGCCAAGAAGGGCTAGCCTCCTACGAGCAGTACTTC. It encodes CASSQEGLASYEQYF.

The chain carries TRBV19 and TRBJ1-1, with unresolved D. The germline CDR1 and CDR2 sequences are LNHDA and SQIVND (reference sequence). V was shortened by 5 bases and J by 4 bases, with 14 bases between the two germline ends. This CDR3 region has 14 residues. The CDR3 nucleotides read TGTGCCAGTAGTTCCCGGGAGGTCGGCACTGAAGCTTTCTTT. Its translation is CASSSREVGTEAFF.